Listed below are T cell receptor beta chains from one sample, sequenced in a study of blood T cell repertoires in COVID-19. Clones were sequenced by immunoSEQ multiplex PCR, and TCRdb holds only the in-frame ones, with some missing. The sample lists about 120,000 clones, 90% occurring once. The sample was peripheral blood. These receptors all stem from a human donor with active COVID-19. The donor label of this sample is uncertain. The CDR3 runs from the conserved cysteine through the conserved F or W. Each record gives: clone size, CDR3 length, J gene, V gene, CDR3 protein. Size values are once, few and many counts, or a class for expanded clones, and some rows have none.

abundance: .; len: 16; j_gene: TRBJ2-7; v_gene: TRBV5-1; CDR3aa: CASSLASGLAHYEQYF
abundance: .; len: 14; j_gene: TRBJ1-1; v_gene: TRBV6-5; CDR3aa: CASGGDRVGTEAFF
abundance: .; len: 16; j_gene: TRBJ1-5; v_gene: TRBV19; CDR3aa: CASSIVPRGGNQPQHF
abundance: once; len: 13; j_gene: TRBJ1-5; v_gene: TRBV27; CDR3aa: CASRYRVNQPQHF
abundance: .; len: 15; j_gene: TRBJ2-3; v_gene: TRBV6-4; CDR3aa: CASRLAGASTDTQYF
abundance: .; len: 13; j_gene: TRBJ2-7; v_gene: TRBV11-3; CDR3aa: CASSWGARAEQYF
abundance: .; len: 15; j_gene: TRBJ2-2; v_gene: TRBV7-6; CDR3aa: CASSSHSLNTGELFF
abundance: many; len: 13; j_gene: TRBJ1-1; v_gene: TRBV7-3; CDR3aa: CASSFSGNTEAFF
abundance: .; len: 18; j_gene: TRBJ2-4; v_gene: TRBV19; CDR3aa: CASTPSPGTGGTYNIQYF
abundance: .; len: 14; j_gene: TRBJ1-3; v_gene: TRBV27; CDR3aa: CASSLRGSGNTIYF
abundance: once; len: 17; j_gene: TRBJ2-7; v_gene: TRBV4-1; CDR3aa: CASSQVFGTGGFDEQYF
abundance: .; len: 16; j_gene: TRBJ1-1; v_gene: TRBV5-1; CDR3aa: CASSSGRQTRNTEAFF
abundance: once; len: 14; j_gene: TRBJ1-5; v_gene: TRBV7-2; CDR3aa: CASSLRQGHQPQHF
abundance: .; len: 14; j_gene: TRBJ2-7; v_gene: TRBV6-5; CDR3aa: CASSYGGPGEEQYF
abundance: .; len: 15; j_gene: TRBJ2-5; v_gene: TRBV10-3; CDR3aa: CAISESSGVQSTQYF
abundance: .; len: 15; j_gene: TRBJ1-1; v_gene: TRBV6-5; CDR3aa: CASSRSGRVNTEAFF
abundance: .; len: 12; j_gene: TRBJ2-1; v_gene: TRBV29-1; CDR3aa: CSVKRGADEQFF
abundance: .; len: 18; j_gene: TRBJ2-3; v_gene: TRBV24-1; CDR3aa: CATSPNPGQGTTTDTQYF
abundance: .; len: 16; j_gene: TRBJ2-3; v_gene: TRBV7-9; CDR3aa: CASSSASGLVTDTQYF
abundance: .; len: 12; j_gene: TRBJ2-7; v_gene: TRBV15; CDR3aa: CATGTAPSEQYF
abundance: few; len: 16; j_gene: TRBJ2-4; v_gene: TRBV6-5; CDR3aa: CASSYSRPRIESIQYF
abundance: .; len: 14; j_gene: TRBJ2-7; v_gene: TRBV7-2; CDR3aa: CASSYPGQGNEQYF
abundance: once; len: 10; j_gene: TRBJ1-2; v_gene: TRBV3-1/TRBV3-2; CDR3aa: CAPAAGGYTF
abundance: .; len: 15; j_gene: TRBJ2-7; v_gene: TRBV4-1; CDR3aa: CASSQDEGVAYEQYF
abundance: .; len: 15; j_gene: TRBJ2-3; v_gene: TRBV7-2; CDR3aa: CASSLVGGGTDTQYF
abundance: .; len: 15; j_gene: TRBJ1-5; v_gene: TRBV19; CDR3aa: CASSIVSYSNQPQHF
abundance: .; len: 14; j_gene: TRBJ1-6; v_gene: TRBV4-2; CDR3aa: CASSQLIRNSPLHF
abundance: .; len: 16; j_gene: TRBJ1-1; v_gene: TRBV11-2; CDR3aa: CASSLDFRTENTEAFF
abundance: .; len: 13; j_gene: TRBJ1-4; v_gene: TRBV10-3; CDR3aa: CAISETTGEKLFF
abundance: .; len: 11; j_gene: TRBJ1-5; v_gene: TRBV28; CDR3aa: CASSSGQPQHF
abundance: .; len: 15; j_gene: TRBJ1-2; v_gene: TRBV13; CDR3aa: CASSVEAPGDYGYTF
abundance: once; len: 16; j_gene: TRBJ2-2; v_gene: TRBV18; CDR3aa: CASSPRLATNTGELFF
abundance: .; len: 16; j_gene: TRBJ2-3; v_gene: TRBV19; CDR3aa: CASSIIRGLSTDTQYF
abundance: .; len: 15; j_gene: TRBJ1-2; v_gene: TRBV9; CDR3aa: CASSVEGDSNYGYTF
abundance: .; len: 16; j_gene: TRBJ2-1; v_gene: TRBV6-2/TRBV6-3; CDR3aa: CASSPGIAGLDNEQFF
abundance: .; len: 16; j_gene: TRBJ2-3; v_gene: TRBV5-4; CDR3aa: CASSPLGDRATDTQYF
abundance: .; len: 13; j_gene: TRBJ2-1; v_gene: TRBV6-5; CDR3aa: CASRRSENGEQFF
abundance: .; len: 19; j_gene: TRBJ2-1; v_gene: TRBV7-3; CDR3aa: CASSLSHYVDRATYNEQFF
abundance: .; len: 17; j_gene: TRBJ2-7; v_gene: TRBV10-3; CDR3aa: CAISGGQDSADPYEQYF
abundance: .; len: 11; j_gene: TRBJ1-1; v_gene: TRBV2; CDR3aa: CAGTGWTEAFF
abundance: .; len: 15; j_gene: TRBJ2-2; v_gene: TRBV30; CDR3aa: CAWRWDRGRAGELFF
abundance: .; len: 14; j_gene: TRBJ1-1; v_gene: TRBV7-6; CDR3aa: CASSQGQGNTEAFF
abundance: .; len: 12; j_gene: TRBJ2-1; v_gene: TRBV6-2/TRBV6-3; CDR3aa: CASRLSGNEQFF
abundance: once; len: 15; j_gene: TRBJ2-7; v_gene: TRBV7-2; CDR3aa: CASSLALRYTYEQYF
abundance: .; len: 17; j_gene: TRBJ2-3; v_gene: TRBV15; CDR3aa: CATSRGQGQGLTDTQYF
abundance: .; len: 16; j_gene: TRBJ2-7; v_gene: TRBV9; CDR3aa: CASSPRLGAGTYEQYF
abundance: .; len: 14; j_gene: TRBJ2-7; v_gene: TRBV9; CDR3aa: CASSVAGASYEQYF
abundance: few; len: 14; j_gene: TRBJ1-1; v_gene: TRBV28; CDR3aa: CASGAGPMNTEAFF
abundance: .; len: 14; j_gene: TRBJ1-5; v_gene: TRBV5-1; CDR3aa: CASSLTGGNQPQHF